Listed below are T cell receptor beta chains from one sample, sequenced in a study of T cell responses to AZD1222 COVID-19 vaccine. The table came from immunoSEQ multiplex PCR; TCRdb's copy has only in-frame clones and leaves some out. Of some 140,000 clones listed, over 75% are singletons. Sequencing was performed on peripheral blood, taken 28 days after the second dose of the MenACWY control vaccine. These receptors all come from an adult who received the MenACWY meningococcal vaccine as a control. CDR3s include the opening cysteine and the closing phenylalanine or tryptophan. Size is stated for part of the rows, as once, few or many counts, or as a class when the clone is expanded.

v_call	clone_size	j_call	cdr3_aa
TRBV27	-	TRBJ2-2	CASSLLPPTGGYTGELFF
TRBV28	-	TRBJ2-1	CASSPYNEQFF
TRBV6-6	-	TRBJ2-2	CASLQGGPGGELFF
TRBV19	few	TRBJ1-4	CASSTYRAVNEKLFF
TRBV10-3	-	TRBJ2-3	CAISEMGGGRTDTQYF
TRBV27	-	TRBJ1-6	CASSLYRKEGSSYNSPLHF
TRBV6-6	-	TRBJ1-2	CASSPPSGNYGYTF
TRBV30	-	TRBJ1-2	CAWHQGRYGYTF
TRBV27	-	TRBJ1-1	CASSLTLNTEAFF
TRBV11-2	-	TRBJ1-4	CASSPEGGQGAPLFF
TRBV27	-	TRBJ2-3	CASSLSTGHVADTQYF
TRBV7-9	-	TRBJ1-2	CASSPQGGDGYTF
TRBV12-5	-	TRBJ1-2	CASGLFGGSLYGYTF
TRBV15	-	TRBJ1-1	CATSRDLSLQETEAFF
TRBV28	-	TRBJ2-1	CASSLSGGAFNEQFF
TRBV6-5	-	TRBJ1-1	CASRPGQVFTEAFF
TRBV9	-	TRBJ1-2	CASSGQGGYGYTF
TRBV5-1	-	TRBJ2-1	CASSFFGNQPDNEQFF
TRBV4-2	-	TRBJ2-1	CASSQGALGVAGTNEQFF
TRBV2	-	TRBJ1-1	CAIQPETEAFF
TRBV4-3	-	TRBJ2-5	CASSQEGETQYF
TRBV5-1	-	TRBJ1-3	CASSLVPAGGAGNTIYF
TRBV11-2	few	TRBJ1-2	CASSLGSHSYGYTF
TRBV5-6	few	TRBJ1-1	CASSFFVLGRTEAFF
TRBV19	-	TRBJ2-1	CASSNNLAGGNEQFF
TRBV11-2	-	TRBJ2-1	CASSSFSLRRPYEQFF
TRBV29-1	-	TRBJ2-7	CSVVAFGLEQYF
TRBV7-2	-	TRBJ2-7	CASSLIGLAGRREQYF
TRBV5-6	-	TRBJ2-7	CASSRGLAGGNEQYF
TRBV7-9	-	TRBJ2-3	CASSLDGTSTDTQYF
TRBV2	-	TRBJ1-6	CASSFEGMTSPLHF
TRBV5-1	-	TRBJ2-2	CASSLGQAFTGELFF
TRBV2	-	TRBJ2-5	CASSRTGQETQYF
TRBV27	-	TRBJ2-2	CATRGLAGRTGELFF
TRBV24-1	-	TRBJ1-1	CATSDGGTEAFF